These 15 T cell receptor beta chains were all obtained from the same sample, sequenced in a study of blood T cells in healthy people across ages. Sample-barcoded 5' priming and a J-beta primer mix drove a second PCR of roughly 6 to 12 cycles. TCRdb re-derived calls from the 5' RACE reads in MiXCR, one entry per CDR3 protein. The table records around 820,000 distinct CDR3 sequences, roughly 25% of them present only once. This sample also belongs to another study, concerning T cells of mothers and their children.

The sequenced sample consisted of blood. The origin of the receptors is a boy younger than 18 in good health.

The chain joins TRBV2 to TRBJ2-5; 8 nucleotides agree with TRBD1. This CDR3 is 15 amino acids long. CDR1 and CDR2 from the germline V gene are SNHLY and FYNNEI. V gave up 3 bases and J gave up 5 bases; unmatched junction bases: 8. The CDR3: CASSDHDRGGETQYF. CDR3 nucleotide sequence: TGTGCCAGCAGTGACCATGACAGGGGTGGGGAGACCCAGTACTTC. The whole variable domain, remainder taken from reference TRBV2 and TRBJ2-5, is EPEVTQTPSHQVTQMGQEVILRCVPISNHLYFYWYRQILGQKVEFLVSFYNNEISEKSEIFDDQFSVERPDGSNFTLKIRSTKLEDSAMYFCASSDHDRGGETQYFGPGTRLLVL.

The table lists this clonotype with a few counts. The chain joins TRBV6-5 to TRBJ2-1, with D hard to call. The CDR3 covers 12 residues. Germline values: CDR1 MNHEY, CDR2 SVGAGI. Trimming stripped 6 bases from V and 8 bases from J, with 11 bases between. As DNA, the CDR3 is TGTGCCAGCAGCAGAGAACCGTATGAGCAGTTCTTC. Protein: CASSREPYEQFF.

V and J are TRBV7-3 and TRBJ2-7; 7 nucleotides line up with TRBD2. CDR1 SGHTA and CDR2 FQGTGA come from the germline V gene. V trimming: 8 bases; J trimming: 0 bases; junction bases outside the gene matches: 10. The CDR3 loop spans 15 amino acids. DNA of the CDR3: TGTGCCAGCTCCCGGGGGGAAGGGGTCTCCTACGAGCAGTACTTC. Protein sequence: CASSRGEGVSYEQYF. Together with reference TRBV7-3 and TRBJ2-7, the CDR3 gives the full variable domain: GAGVSQTPSNKVTEKGKYVELRCDPISGHTALYWYRQSLGQGPEFLIYFQGTGAADDSGLPNDRFFAVRPEGSVSTLKIQRTERGDSAVYLCASSRGEGVSYEQYFGPGTRLTVT.

CDR3 nucleotides: TGTGCCAGCTCACCATACGGACAGGGCTCAATCCCCAGGAGGGAAAAACTGTTTTTT. This gives the protein CASSPYGQGSIPRREKLFF. The genes are TRBV18 and TRBJ1-4; 8 bases are shared with TRBD1. V gave up 2 bases and J gave up 8 bases; unmatched junction bases: 19. Germline values: CDR1 KGHSH, CDR2 LQKENI. The CDR3 extends over 19 amino acids.

This clonotype came up a few times. The gene calls are TRBV4-3 and TRBJ2-5; unclear D gene. Germline V gene data show CDR1 as LGHNA and CDR2 as YSLEER. The CDR3 covers 15 residues. V lost 0 bases, J lost 9 bases, and 17 bases lay in between. This CDR3 reads CASSQEFTPLQSQYF. CDR3 in DNA: TGCGCCAGCAGCCAAGAATTTACCCCCTTGCAGTCCCAGTACTTC.

The V gene is TRBV28, the J gene TRBJ2-7, with D perhaps matching TRBD1 (6 bases). Looked up from germline, CDR1 is MDHEN and CDR2 is SYDVKM. This CDR3 region has 16 residues. V lost 7 bases to trimming and J lost 1 base, with 20 bases between them. As DNA, the CDR3 is TGTGCCAGCACCGATCCAGGGGCCATAGGATCCTACGAGCAGTACTTC. Translation: CASTDPGAIGSYEQYF.

CDR3 amino acids: CSARDSASGRYNEQFF. In nucleotides, the CDR3 is TGCAGTGCTAGAGATTCGGCTAGCGGGAGGTACAATGAGCAGTTCTTC. This chain joins TRBV20-1 and TRBJ2-1, with 11 bases fitting TRBD2. Germline V gene data show CDR1 as DFQATT and CDR2 as SNEGSKA (reference sequence). The CDR3 is made up of 16 amino acids. With 0 bases clipped from V and 4 bases from J, the junction kept 5 bases outside the gene matches.

This clonotype was counted only a few times. The genes are TRBV28 and TRBJ2-5; the D gene is possibly TRBD1 (5 bases). The closer fit of TRBJ2-7 to the DNA end suggests the J call may be wrong. The V gene's germline CDR1 is MDHEN and CDR2 SYDVKM. The CDR3 consists of 15 residues. The CDR3 is CASSPDRTSSYEQYF. For the CDR3, the DNA is TGTGCCAGCAGTCCAGACAGAACCAGCTCCTACGAGCAGTACTTC.

V and J are TRBV5-6 and TRBJ2-1; 8 positions agree with TRBD1. J was trimmed by 3 bases and V by 0 bases; bases with no gene match: 2. Germline V CDR1 and CDR2: SGHDT, YYEEEE. The CDR3 runs to 15 residues. CDR3 sequence (DNA): TGTGCCAGCAGCTTGGTCGGACAGGGCTACAATGAGCAGTTCTTC. Translated: CASSLVGQGYNEQFF.

This clonotype was seen only a few times. This sequence joins TRBV12-3 or TRBV12-4 and TRBJ1-3, with 7 bases that match TRBD1. This CDR3 has 14 residues. V shed 7 bases, J shed 5 bases, and the junction held 8 bases outside the gene matches. As DNA, the CDR3 is TGTGCCAGCACCGCGACAGGGATTAGAAACACCATATATTTT. Translated, it gives CASTATGIRNTIYF.

This clonotype was found a few times. The genes are TRBV6-2 or TRBV6-3 and TRBJ2-1; TRBD2 matches at 9 bases. Germline CDR1 and CDR2: MNHEY and SVGEGT. The ends lost 2 bases at V and 4 bases at J; junction bases unmatched: 0. The CDR3 totals 14 residues. CDR3 nucleotide sequence: TGTGCCAGCAGTTACACTAGCGGGTACAATGAGCAGTTCTTC. Translating it yields CASSYTSGYNEQFF.

The chain links TRBV4-3 to TRBJ2-7, with 7 nucleotides matching TRBD2. With V trimmed by 0 bases and J by 3 bases, 11 bases remained unmatched. Germline lookup yields CDR1 LGHNA and CDR2 YSLEER. The CDR3 covers 17 residues. The CDR3 spells CASSQDRPLAEVYEQYF. Written as DNA, the CDR3 is TGCGCCAGCAGCCAAGATCGTCCGCTAGCGGAGGTCTACGAGCAGTACTTC.

There are a few counts of this clonotype. The chain couples TRBV10-2 to TRBJ2-1; D perhaps matches TRBD2 (5 bases). The CDR3 extends over 13 amino acids. Deletions cut 2 bases from V and 7 bases from J, with 9 bases between. CDR1 and CDR2 from the germline V gene are WSHSY and SAAADI. The CDR3: CASSEGEPNEQFF. The CDR3 bases are TGCGCCAGCAGTGAGGGGGAGCCTAATGAGCAGTTCTTC.

This clonotype was seen a few times. The rearrangement uses TRBV12-3 or TRBV12-4 and TRBJ1-6; D unclear. V gave up 1 base and J gave up 0 bases, with 7 bases separating them. CDR3 length: 16 amino acids. The CDR3 DNA sequence: TGTGCCAGCAGTTTAGTATCGAGCTCCTATAATTCACCCCTCCACTTT. It is translated as CASSLVSSSYNSPLHF.

V gene TRBV27 combines with J gene TRBJ2-3, with unresolved D. The germline V gene has CDR1 MNHEY and CDR2 SMNVEV (reference sequence). V shed 9 bases and J shed 0 bases, with 7 bases lying between them. The CDR3 sequence is 12 residues long. CDR3 in DNA: TGTGCCAGGGCCAGCAGCACAGATACGCAGTATTTT. As protein: CARASSTDTQYF.